This T cell receptor beta chain was recorded in a study of cytomegalovirus exposure and HLA in healthy donors. It was with 60 Vbeta and 13 Jbeta primers that the PCR ran. Repertoires were generated with immunoSEQ multiplex PCR, while TCRdb's copy carries only in-frame clones and drops some. Of some 93,000 clones in the sample, 9.4% were seen once. Study results and limitations: Sequencing artifact likely explains a cluster of highly shared sequence variants. CMV serostatus stood as the only immune exposure information on hand. An analysis was carried out later, and it reportedly showed fewer N-insertions in an Asian-associated ancestry cluster than the approximately 670-donor mean.

This clone was detected only a few times. Its antigen is currently unknown. Healthy donors of bone marrow made up the group. The CDR3 covers 17 residues. V was pared by 4 bases and J by 0 bases, with 12 bases of the junction left unmatched. Germline V lookup: CDR1 SGDLS, CDR2 YYNGEE. The sequenced sample consisted of PBMCs. The chain joins TRBV9 to TRBJ1-2, with 7 bases matching TRBD1. This receptor was identified in a man aged 45-60 years in good health and CMV-seropositive. The CDR3 reads CASSHSTGQIANYGYTF. CDR3 sequence (DNA): TGTGCCAGCAGCCACAGTACGGGACAGATAGCTAACTATGGCTACACCTTC.